A single sample gave rise to the 5 T cell receptor beta chains below, sequenced in a study of long-term antiretroviral therapy in people with HIV. Researchers report immunoSEQ v3.0 was run at survey level. TCRdb's table, derived via immunoSEQ multiplex PCR, lists solely in-frame clones and lacks some. The sample records 30,000 to 40,000 clones, roughly 94% being singletons. Material: unsorted PBMCs, obtained more than 5 years after starting antiretroviral therapy. The receptors here all came from a woman in her forties or fifties with HIV.

The chain recombines TRBV5-1 with TRBJ2-2; 9 bases are shared with TRBD2. The CDR3 spans 15 residues. Looked up from germline, CDR1 is SGHRS and CDR2 is YFSETQ. V lost 2 bases, J lost 7 bases, and 6 bases stayed unmatched. This CDR3 reads CASSLQRGAVGELFF. DNA of the CDR3: TGCGCCAGCAGCTTACAGCGGGGGGCCGTCGGGGAGCTGTTTTTT.

The J gene is TRBJ2-7, the V gene TRBV6-5; perhaps TRBD1 as D (6 bases). The germline V gene encodes CDR1 MNHEY and CDR2 SVGAGI. V shed 10 bases and J shed 1 base, with 17 bases lying between them. CDR3 length: 14 amino acids. CDR3 sequence (DNA): TGTGCCATCACCTACCGGGACACATCCTACGAGCAGTACTTC. Translation: CAITYRDTSYEQYF.

The chain joins TRBV9 to TRBJ2-3; D might be TRBD1 (6 bases). The V end was cut by 0 bases, the J end by 5 bases, with 13 bases between. The CDR3 loop spans 15 amino acids. Germline V gene lookup returns CDR1 SGDLS and CDR2 YYNGEE. The CDR3 protein is CASSVVGAGIDTQYF. The CDR3 DNA is TGTGCCAGCAGCGTAGTGGGGGCAGGGATAGATACGCAGTATTTT.

The chain has TRBV19 and TRBJ1-5; 8 bases are a match to TRBD1. The CDR3 is made up of 13 amino acids. V dropped 6 bases and J dropped 6; count of bases not matched to a gene: 4. The germline V gene encodes CDR1 LNHDA and CDR2 SQIVND (reference sequence). CDR3 region: CASRLQGGQPQHF. As DNA, the CDR3 is TGTGCCAGTAGATTACAGGGGGGTCAGCCCCAGCATTTT.

The V and J genes are TRBV13 and TRBJ2-3; TRBD2 matches at 11 bases. Germline CDR1 PRHDT, CDR2 FYEKMQ (reference sequence). V trimming: 4 bases; J trimming: 4 bases; junction bases outside the gene matches: 4. The CDR3 extends over 15 amino acids. The DNA for the CDR3 is TGTGCCAGCAGCTCGTCTAGCGGGGGGCCAGATACGCAGTATTTT. It is translated as CASSSSSGGPDTQYF.